This T cell receptor (beta chain) was found in a study of T cell responses to AZD1222 COVID-19 vaccine. Regarding the study as a whole: Reportedly, nearly half the spike-specific TCRs target unmutated variant regions.

Notes on this clone: Its antigen is not identified.

This table comes from immunoSEQ multiplex PCR, and its TCRdb copy is limited to in-frame clones, with some not included. The repertoire holds 120,000 to 150,000 clones, under 95% seen once, with roughly 5.5% in the top ten. V was trimmed by 2 bases and J by 3 bases, leaving 10 bases between them. The CDR3 consists of 14 residues. Germline CDR1 is LNHDA and CDR2 is SQIVND (reference sequence). Sequences were derived from peripheral blood, sampled on day 0 of AZD1222 vaccination. This TCR derives from an adult in good health. The chain recombines TRBV19 with TRBJ1-1; a possible D gene is TRBD1 (5 bases). The CDR3 DNA follows: TGTGCCAGTAGTATACTACGGGGGGACACTGAAGCTTTCTTT. Amino acids: CASSILRGDTEAFF.